The clone carrying this T cell receptor (beta chain) was observed a few times. This specimen belongs to a study of T cells after yellow fever vaccination. TCRdb itself ran the 5' RACE reads through MiXCR, one entry per CDR3 protein. The data hold about 160,000 distinct CDR3 sequences, with 6% to 7.5% observed a single time. Germline V gene data show CDR1 as DFQATT and CDR2 as SNEGSKA (reference sequence). Trimming cost V 5 bases and J 10 bases, with 21 bases left between them. This CDR3 spans 14 amino acids. The chain joins TRBV20-1 to TRBJ2-1; D remains ambiguous. The TCR was taken from a young man who received the YFV17D yellow fever vaccine. This material consisted of CD4+ T cells sorted from PBMCs, taken about 5 days after the first yellow fever vaccination. This CDR3 is CSAPKRRHGWEQFF. The CDR3 nucleotides read TGCAGTGCTCCAAAAAGAAGACATGGGTGGGAGCAGTTCTTC.